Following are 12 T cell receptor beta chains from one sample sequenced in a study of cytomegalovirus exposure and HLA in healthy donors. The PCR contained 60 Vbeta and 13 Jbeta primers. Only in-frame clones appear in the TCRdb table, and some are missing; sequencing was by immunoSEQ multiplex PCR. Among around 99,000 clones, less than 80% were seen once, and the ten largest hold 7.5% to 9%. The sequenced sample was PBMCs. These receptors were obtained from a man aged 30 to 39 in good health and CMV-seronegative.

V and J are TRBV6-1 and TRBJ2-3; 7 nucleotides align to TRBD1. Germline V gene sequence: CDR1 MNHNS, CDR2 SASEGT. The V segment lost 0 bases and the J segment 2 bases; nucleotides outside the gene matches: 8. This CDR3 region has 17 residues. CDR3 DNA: TGTGCCAGCAGTGAAGCCTGGACAGGAATCAACACAGATACGCAGTATTTT. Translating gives CASSEAWTGINTDTQYF.

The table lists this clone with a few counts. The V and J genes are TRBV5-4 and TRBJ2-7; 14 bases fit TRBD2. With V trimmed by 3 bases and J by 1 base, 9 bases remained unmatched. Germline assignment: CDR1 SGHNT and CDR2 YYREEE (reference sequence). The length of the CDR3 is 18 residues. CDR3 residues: CASSSRPGLAGESYEQYF. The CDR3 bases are TGTGCCAGCAGCTCCCGTCCGGGACTAGCGGGAGAGTCCTACGAGCAGTACTTC.

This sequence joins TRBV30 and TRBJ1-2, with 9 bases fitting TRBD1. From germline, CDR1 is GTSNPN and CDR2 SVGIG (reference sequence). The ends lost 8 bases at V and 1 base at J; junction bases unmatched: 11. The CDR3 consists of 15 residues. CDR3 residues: CAARDRVTINYGYTF. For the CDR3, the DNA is TGTGCCGCCCGGGACAGGGTAACCATTAACTATGGCTACACCTTC.

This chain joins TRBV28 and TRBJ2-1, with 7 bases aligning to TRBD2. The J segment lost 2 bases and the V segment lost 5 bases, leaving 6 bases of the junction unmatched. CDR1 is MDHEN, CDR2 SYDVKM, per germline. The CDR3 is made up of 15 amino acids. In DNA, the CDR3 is TGTGCCAGCAGTCCGCAAACTAGCGCCTACAATGAGCAGTTCTTC. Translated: CASSPQTSAYNEQFF.

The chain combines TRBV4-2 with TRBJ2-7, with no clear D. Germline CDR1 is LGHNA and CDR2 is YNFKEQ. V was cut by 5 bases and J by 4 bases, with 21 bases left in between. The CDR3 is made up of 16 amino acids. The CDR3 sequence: CASSASLAEAVYEQYF. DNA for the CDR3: TGTGCCAGCAGCGCTTCCCTGGCGGAAGCCGTTTACGAGCAGTACTTC.

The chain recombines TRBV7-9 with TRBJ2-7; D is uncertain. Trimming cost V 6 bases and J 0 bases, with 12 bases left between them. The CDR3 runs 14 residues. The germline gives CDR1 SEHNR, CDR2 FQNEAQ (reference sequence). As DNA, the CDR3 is TGTGCCAGCAGTTCTTTTGGCAGCTCCTACGAGCAGTACTTC. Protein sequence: CASSSFGSSYEQYF.

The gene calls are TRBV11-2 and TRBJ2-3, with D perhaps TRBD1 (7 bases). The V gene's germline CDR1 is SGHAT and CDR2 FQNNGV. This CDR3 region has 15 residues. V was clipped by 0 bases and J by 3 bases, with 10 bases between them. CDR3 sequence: CASSLDRGDTDTQYF. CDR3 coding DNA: TGTGCCAGCAGCTTAGACAGGGGGGATACAGATACGCAGTATTTT. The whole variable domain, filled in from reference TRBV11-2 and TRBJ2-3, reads EAGVAQSPRYKIIEKRQSVAFWCNPISGHATLYWYQQILGQGPKLLIQFQNNGVVDDSQLPKDRFSAERLKGVDSTLKIQPAKLEDSAVYLCASSLDRGDTDTQYFGPGTRLTVL.

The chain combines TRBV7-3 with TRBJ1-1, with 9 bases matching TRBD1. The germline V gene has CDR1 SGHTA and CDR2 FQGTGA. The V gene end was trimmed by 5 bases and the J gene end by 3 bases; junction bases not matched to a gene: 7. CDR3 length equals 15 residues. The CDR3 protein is CASSLGQGMHTEAFF. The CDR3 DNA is TGTGCCAGCAGCCTGGGACAGGGTATGCACACTGAAGCTTTCTTT.

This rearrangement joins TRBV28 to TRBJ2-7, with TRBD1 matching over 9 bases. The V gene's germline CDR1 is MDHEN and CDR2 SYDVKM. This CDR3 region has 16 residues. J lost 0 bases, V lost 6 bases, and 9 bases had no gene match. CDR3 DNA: TGTGCCAGCAGCTTGGGACAGGGACACACCTCCTACGAGCAGTACTTC. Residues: CASSLGQGHTSYEQYF.

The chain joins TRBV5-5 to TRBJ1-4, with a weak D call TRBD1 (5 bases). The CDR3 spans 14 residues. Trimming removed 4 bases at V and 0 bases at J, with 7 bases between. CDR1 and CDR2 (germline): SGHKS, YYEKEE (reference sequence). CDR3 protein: CASSDRATNEKLFF. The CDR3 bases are TGTGCCAGCAGCGACAGAGCAACTAATGAAAAACTGTTTTTT.

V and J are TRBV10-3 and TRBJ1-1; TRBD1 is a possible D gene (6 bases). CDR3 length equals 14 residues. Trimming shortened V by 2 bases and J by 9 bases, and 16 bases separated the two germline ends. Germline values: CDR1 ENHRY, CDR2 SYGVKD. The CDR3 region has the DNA TGTGCCATCAGTGAGACGACAGGCACACTGAAAGCTTTCTTT. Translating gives CAISETTGTLKAFF.

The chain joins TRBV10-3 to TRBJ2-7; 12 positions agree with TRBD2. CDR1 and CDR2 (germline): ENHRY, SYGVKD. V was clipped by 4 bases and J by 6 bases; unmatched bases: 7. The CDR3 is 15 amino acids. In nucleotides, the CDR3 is TGTGCCATCAGTGGTTCTAGCGGGGGGGCCCTCGAGCAGTACTTC. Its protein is CAISGSSGGALEQYF.